This TCR beta chain was retrieved from a study of T cells in Graves' hyperthyroidism and ophthalmopathy. Study context: The initial diagnosis was the point when peripheral blood was collected, ahead of any treatment.

Broader study findings: Within blood appeared most thyroid clonotypes that had expanded above 0.001.

This clonotype was counted only a few times. As yet, its antigen is unknown. The CDR3 is made up of 15 amino acids. Germline V gives CDR1 MNHEY, CDR2 SVGEGT. V gave up 2 bases and J gave up 2 bases, with 11 bases separating them. Amplification targeted TCR beta CDR3 regions from RNA transcripts. With the HTBI primer set, the TCR CDR3 went through a first round of RT-PCR. MiXCR was run by TCRdb on the multiplex PCR reads, yielding one entry per CDR3 protein. The repertoire holds about 500,000 distinct CDR3 sequences, with about 16% as singletons. The receptor was isolated from a woman aged 30 to 39 with Graves' ophthalmopathy. The chain employs TRBV6-2 or TRBV6-3 and TRBJ2-3; tentatively, D is TRBD2 (6 bases). What was sequenced was blood. In DNA, the CDR3 is TGTGCCAGCAGTTACGCTAGCGAACACACAGATACGCAGTATTTT. This gives the protein CASSYASEHTDTQYF.